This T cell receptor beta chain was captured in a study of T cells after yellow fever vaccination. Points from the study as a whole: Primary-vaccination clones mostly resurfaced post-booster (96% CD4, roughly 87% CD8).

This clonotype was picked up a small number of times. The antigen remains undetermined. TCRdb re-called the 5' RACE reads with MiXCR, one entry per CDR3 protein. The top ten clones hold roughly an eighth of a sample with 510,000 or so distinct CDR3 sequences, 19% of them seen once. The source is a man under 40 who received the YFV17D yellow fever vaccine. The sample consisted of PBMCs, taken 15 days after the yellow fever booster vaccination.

CDR3 nucleotide sequence: TGTGCCAGCAGTCCCGACGGTGGCTCTGGGGCCAACGTCCTGACTTTC. This codes for CASSPDGGSGANVLTF. The chain employs TRBV12-3 or TRBV12-4 and TRBJ2-6; the D is unclear. Trimming took off 5 bases at V and 0 bases at J, with 11 bases between the two ends. The CDR3 consists of 16 residues.